The T cell receptor (beta chain) described here comes from a study of healthy donors' naive CD4 and CD8 T cells (dated by TCRdb to about 2015). Context from the whole study: The donors were selected to cover three age groups of six people each (20-25, 40-50 and 60-70 years), had a mean age of about 47, and were half female. Donors were HLA-typed by sequencing at HLA-A, -B, -C, -DRB1, -DQB1 and -DPB1 using the SBTexcellerator protocol, an ABI3130xl analyzer and SBTengine software. The study sequenced rearranged TCR alpha and beta chains from naive CD4+ and CD8+ T cells to test how TCR variation relates to lineage commitment. The TCR alpha libraries followed the same workflow as the beta chain, except for a newly designed primer set that covered all functional IMGT alpha gene variants. Peripheral blood mononuclear cells were collected from about 18 healthy, unrelated individuals. On the study overall, not on this receptor specifically: V genes, J genes and CDR3 charge together appeared to explain 10% to 15% of CD4/CD8 propensity variance, in a largely additive manner. Naive CD4+ and CD8+ cells reportedly showed biased usage of most V and J gene segments, and this bias was consistent across donors and independent of HLA genotype. The study did not directly address possible repertoire bias arising from homeostatic proliferation of naive T cells. Because the alpha and beta chains were sequenced in bulk, pairing them was not possible, and so effects of the combined chains went unevaluated. In both chains, CD4+ lineage was associated with a positively charged CDR3 and CD8+ lineage with a negatively charged CDR3.

Sequencing instrument: 454 GS FLX Titanium. A previously published linear amplification protocol was used to build TCR libraries from roughly 480 ng of total RNA. Sequencing was performed on the Roche/454 Genome Sequencer with Titanium chemistry. The paper's processing steps were these. From about 5 of the healthy donors, 75,000 to 100,000 rearranged TCR alpha transcripts were sequenced. Duplicate transcripts were removed, and each unique TCR clonotype was defined by its CDR3 junction following IMGT nomenclature. In R 2.13.0, logistic regression modeled CD4 versus CD8 status on V and J genes, adjusting for donor effects, with Bonferroni correction for multiple testing. TCRdb reran the public reads through fastp at Q25 and MiXCR, keeping productive beta chains. Records with the same CDR3 protein are collapsed into one entry carrying the most frequent genes and DNA. TCRdb, not the authors, supplied the V and J calls. For this sample the table gives approximately 180,000 distinct CDR3 sequences, of which around 70% were detected only once. The ten largest clones take up roughly 2.4% of the sample.

Cells with a CD4+CD8-CD45RO-CD45RA+ profile were isolated by FACS and defined as naive CD4+ T cells, and those with a CD8+CD4-CD45RA+CD27bright profile were defined as naive CD8+ T cells. Sorting used antibodies against CD4 (RPA-T4), CD8 (SK1), CD27 (O323), CD45RA (HI100) and CD45RO (UCHL1). V trim: 7 bases; J trim: 2 bases; unmatched bases: 8. Its CDR3 holds 14 amino acids, cysteine through phenylalanine. The CDR3 DNA has 42 bases and is translated from base 1. Looking up the germline V gene yields CDR1 SQVTM and CDR2 ANQGSEA. As concerns this clonotype: Its antigen specificity is not known. No much larger clone exists at a distance of one base, and base qualities are not known.

The specimen sequenced was naive CD4+ and CD8+ T cells sorted from blood, pooled from several donors. What this sample's cell subset or site label stands for: FACS-sorted naive CD4+ (CD45RO-CD45RA+) and naive CD8+ (CD45RA+CD27bright) T cells. The chain employs TRBV29-1 and TRBJ1-5, and 7 junctional nucleotides match TRBD1. The TCR comes from a pool of human donors in good health; the sample pools cells from several healthy donors. The CDR3 reads as follows: CSAIQGSGNQPQHF. The base sequence is TGCAGCGCTATACAGGGGTCTGGCAATCAGCCCCAGCATTTT.